These T cell receptor beta chains were read from a single sample in a study of T cell responses to AZD1222 COVID-19 vaccine. The assay was immunoSEQ multiplex PCR, and TCRdb's table has in-frame clones only and misses some. The sample holds roughly 150,000 clones, 90% seen once. Material: peripheral blood, obtained 28 days after the second AZD1222 dose. Receptors were obtained from an adult who received the AZD1222 COVID-19 vaccine. Both conserved end residues are part of each CDR3. The D gene is left open where the match is weak. Rows may omit the clone size; those that give it use once, few, many or a size class.

>.|TRBV9|TRBJ2-5|.
CASSVAEGGETQYF
TGTGCCAGCAGCGTAGCTGAGGGGGGGGAGACCCAGTACTTC
>.|TRBV27|TRBJ2-4|.
CASSLGSQNIQYF
TGTGCCAGCAGTTTAGGATCCCAAAACATTCAGTACTTC
>.|TRBV6-2/TRBV6-3|TRBJ1-5|TRBD1
CASSYHNQGQVNQPQHF
TGTGCCAGCAGTTACCATAACCAGGGACAGGTCAATCAGCCCCAGCATTTT
>.|TRBV4-3|TRBJ2-2|.
CASSAQGAGTGELFF
TGCGCCAGCAGCGCACAGGGTGCCGGCACCGGGGAGCTGTTTTTT
>.|TRBV6-5|TRBJ2-7|TRBD1
CASSPGTGVDEQYF
TGTGCCAGCAGCCCCGGGACAGGGGTCGACGAGCAGTACTTC
>.|TRBV6-5|TRBJ1-4|.
CASSRTADNEKLFF
TGTGCCAGCAGTCGGACAGCAGATAATGAAAAACTGTTTTTT
>.|TRBV5-1|TRBJ1-4|.
CASSLSPQGGEKLFF
TGCGCCAGCAGCTTGAGTCCACAGGGTGGTGAAAAACTGTTTTTT
>.|TRBV3-1/TRBV3-2|TRBJ1-5|.
CASSQGGLGNQPQHF
TGTGCCAGCAGCCAAGGAGGGTTAGGCAATCAGCCCCAGCATTTT
>few|TRBV4-2|TRBJ2-3|.
CASSSEGDSGDTQYF
TGTGCCAGCAGCTCGGAGGGGGATAGCGGAGATACGCAGTATTTT
>.|TRBV12-5|TRBJ2-2|.
CASGLLRRPTGELFF
TGTGCTAGTGGTTTGTTGCGCAGGCCCACCGGGGAGCTGTTTTTT
>few|TRBV24-1|TRBJ1-2|.
CATSDERPGHGYTF
TGTGCCACCAGTGATGAGCGTCCGGGCCATGGCTACACCTTC
>once|TRBV28|TRBJ2-2|TRBD1
CASLGTGRTGELFF
TGTGCCAGCCTTGGGACAGGGAGAACCGGGGAGCTGTTTTTT
>.|TRBV29-1|TRBJ2-5|TRBD2
CSVRLAGGPEAQYF
TGCAGCGTAAGACTAGCGGGAGGACCCGAGGCCCAGTACTTC
>.|TRBV28|TRBJ2-7|TRBD2
CASRVRLAGYEQYF
TGTGCCAGCAGGGTGAGACTAGCGGGGTACGAGCAGTACTTC
>.|TRBV6-5|TRBJ2-1|TRBD2
CASSYRGLAEWNEQFF
TGTGCCAGCAGTTATCGTGGGCTAGCGGAGTGGAATGAGCAGTTCTTC
>.|TRBV4-2|TRBJ1-2|.
CASSQDLRNYGYTF
TGTGCCAGCAGCCAAGATTTACGGAACTATGGCTACACCTTC
>.|TRBV7-2|TRBJ2-1|TRBD2
CASSPTSGRAREQFF
TGTGCCAGCAGCCCAACTAGCGGGAGGGCTCGGGAGCAGTTCTTC
>.|TRBV20-1|TRBJ1-6|TRBD1
CSASPSGQLDSPLHF
TGCAGTGCTAGTCCGTCGGGACAGCTAGATTCACCCCTCCACTTT
>.|TRBV7-9|TRBJ2-5|.
CASSPTPGLGRETQYF
TGTGCCAGCAGCCCAACACCGGGGTTGGGACGGGAGACCCAGTACTTC
>.|TRBV27|TRBJ1-2|.
CASGQIRNYGYTF
TGTGCCAGCGGACAGATTCGGAACTATGGCTACACCTTC
>few|TRBV4-1|TRBJ2-1|TRBD2
CASSQDLSGRRHNEQFF
TGCGCCAGCAGCCAAGATCTAAGCGGGAGACGGCACAATGAGCAGTTCTTC
>.|TRBV6-5|TRBJ1-4|.
CASRGRFEKLFF
TGTGCCAGCAGGGGCAGATTCGAAAAACTGTTTTTT
>.|TRBV6-6|TRBJ2-2|TRBD1
CATVFPGQGDTGELFF
TGTGCCACCGTCTTCCCCGGACAGGGGGACACCGGGGAGCTGTTTTTT
>.|TRBV7-7|TRBJ1-3|.
CASSRGPGGNTIYF
TGTGCTAGCAGCCGTGGCCCAGGGGGAAACACCATATATTTT
>.|TRBV12-3/TRBV12-4|TRBJ1-1|TRBD1
CASSFGQGAQAFF
TGTGCCAGCAGTTTTGGACAGGGGGCTCAAGCTTTCTTT
>.|TRBV18|TRBJ2-3|.
CASSPGTDTQYF
TGTGCCAGCTCACCGGGCACAGATACGCAGTATTTT
>.|TRBV3-1/TRBV3-2|TRBJ1-1|.
CASSQDLGMNTEAFF
TGTGCCAGCAGCCAAGATCTGGGAATGAACACTGAAGCTTTCTTT
>.|TRBV11-2|TRBJ2-7|TRBD1
CASRLPGQASYEQYF
TGTGCCAGCAGATTACCGGGACAGGCATCCTACGAGCAGTACTTC
>.|TRBV9|TRBJ2-4|.
CASSVRGGNIQYF
TGTGCCAGCAGCGTTAGAGGAGGGAACATTCAGTACTTC
>few|TRBV27|TRBJ1-5|.
CASSLSMGGGQPQHF
TGTGCCAGCAGTTTATCGATGGGGGGAGGTCAGCCCCAGCATTTT
>.|TRBV5-4|TRBJ1-2|TRBD1
CASSRTGGIYGYTF
TGTGCCAGCAGCCGGACAGGGGGCATCTATGGCTACACCTTC
>.|TRBV19|TRBJ1-6|.
CASSIEPGSSPLHF
TGTGCCAGTAGTATTGAACCTGGCAGTTCACCCCTCCACTTT
>.|TRBV7-9|TRBJ1-5|.
CASSLSSVSNQPQHF
TGTGCCAGCAGCTTAAGTTCGGTTAGCAATCAGCCCCAGCATTTT
>.|TRBV30|TRBJ1-2|.
CAWSVLIVGTGRYGYTF
TGTGCCTGGAGTGTATTAATTGTCGGCACAGGGCGGTATGGCTACACCTTC
>.|TRBV5-4|TRBJ2-7|TRBD2
CASRGGTSGLYEQYF
TGTGCCAGCAGGGGAGGGACTAGCGGGCTGTACGAGCAGTACTTC
>.|TRBV7-6|TRBJ2-7|.
CASSTPETGREDYEQYF
TGTGCCAGCAGCACTCCCGAAACAGGGAGAGAGGACTACGAGCAGTACTTC
>.|TRBV5-8|TRBJ2-7|.
CASSLGAYYEQYF
TGTGCCAGCAGCCTCGGGGCCTACTACGAGCAGTACTTC
>.|TRBV19|TRBJ1-5|.
CASKKLSGQGSNQPQHF
TGTGCCAGTAAAAAGTTGTCAGGTCAGGGGAGCAATCAGCCCCAGCATTTT